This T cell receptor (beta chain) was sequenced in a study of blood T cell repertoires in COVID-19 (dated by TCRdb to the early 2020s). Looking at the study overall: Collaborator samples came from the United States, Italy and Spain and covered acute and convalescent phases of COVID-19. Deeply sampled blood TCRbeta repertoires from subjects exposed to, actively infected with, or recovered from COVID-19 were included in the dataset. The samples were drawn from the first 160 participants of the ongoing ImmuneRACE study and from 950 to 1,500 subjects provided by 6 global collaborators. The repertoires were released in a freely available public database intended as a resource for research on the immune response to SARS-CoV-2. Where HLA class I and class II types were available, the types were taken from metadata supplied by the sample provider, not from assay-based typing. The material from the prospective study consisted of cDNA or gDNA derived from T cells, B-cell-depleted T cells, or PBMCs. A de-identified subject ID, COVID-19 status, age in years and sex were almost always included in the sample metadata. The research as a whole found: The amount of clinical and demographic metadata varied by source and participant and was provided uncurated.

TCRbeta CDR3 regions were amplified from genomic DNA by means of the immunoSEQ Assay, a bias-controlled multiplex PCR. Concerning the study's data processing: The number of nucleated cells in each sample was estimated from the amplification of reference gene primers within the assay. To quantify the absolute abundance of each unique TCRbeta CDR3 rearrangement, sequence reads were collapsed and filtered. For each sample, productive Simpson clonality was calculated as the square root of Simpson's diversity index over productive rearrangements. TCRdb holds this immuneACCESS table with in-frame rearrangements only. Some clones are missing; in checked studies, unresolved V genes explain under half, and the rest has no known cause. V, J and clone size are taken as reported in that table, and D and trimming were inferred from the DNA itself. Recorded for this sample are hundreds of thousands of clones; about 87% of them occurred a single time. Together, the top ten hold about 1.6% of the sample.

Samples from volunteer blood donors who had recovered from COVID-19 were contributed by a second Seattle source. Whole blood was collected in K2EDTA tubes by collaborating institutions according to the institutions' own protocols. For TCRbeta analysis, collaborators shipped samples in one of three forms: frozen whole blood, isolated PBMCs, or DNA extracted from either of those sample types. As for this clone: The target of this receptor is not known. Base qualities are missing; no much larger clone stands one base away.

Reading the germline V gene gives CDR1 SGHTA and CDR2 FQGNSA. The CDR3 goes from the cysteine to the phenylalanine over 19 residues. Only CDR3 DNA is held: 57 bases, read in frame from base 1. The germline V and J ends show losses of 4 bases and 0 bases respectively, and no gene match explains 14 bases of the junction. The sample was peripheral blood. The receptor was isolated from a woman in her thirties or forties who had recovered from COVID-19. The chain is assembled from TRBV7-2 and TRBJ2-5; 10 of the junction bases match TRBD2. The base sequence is TGTGCCAGCAGCTCCTTAAACCCCCTTAGCGGGGGGTACCAAGAGACCCAGTACTTC. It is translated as CASSSLNPLSGGYQETQYF. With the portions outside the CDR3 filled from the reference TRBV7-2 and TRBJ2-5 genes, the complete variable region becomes GAGVSQSPSNKVTEKGKDVELRCDPISGHTALYWYRQSLGQGLEFLIYFQGNSAPDKSGLPSDRFSAERTGGSVSTLTIQRTQQEDSAVYLCASSSLNPLSGGYQETQYFGPGTRLLVL.